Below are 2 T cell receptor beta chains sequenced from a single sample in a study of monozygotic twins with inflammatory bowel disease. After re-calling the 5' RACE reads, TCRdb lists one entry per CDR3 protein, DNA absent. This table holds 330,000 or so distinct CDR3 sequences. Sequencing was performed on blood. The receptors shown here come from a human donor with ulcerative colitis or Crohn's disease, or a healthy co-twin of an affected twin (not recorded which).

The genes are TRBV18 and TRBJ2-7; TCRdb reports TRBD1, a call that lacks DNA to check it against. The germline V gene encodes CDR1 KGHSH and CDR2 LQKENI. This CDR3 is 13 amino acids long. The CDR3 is CASSLRDDYEQYF.

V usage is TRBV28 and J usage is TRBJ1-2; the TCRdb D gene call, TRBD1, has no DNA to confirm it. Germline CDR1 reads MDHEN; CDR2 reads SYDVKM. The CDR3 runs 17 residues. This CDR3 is CASSFPGGQLGAYGYTF.